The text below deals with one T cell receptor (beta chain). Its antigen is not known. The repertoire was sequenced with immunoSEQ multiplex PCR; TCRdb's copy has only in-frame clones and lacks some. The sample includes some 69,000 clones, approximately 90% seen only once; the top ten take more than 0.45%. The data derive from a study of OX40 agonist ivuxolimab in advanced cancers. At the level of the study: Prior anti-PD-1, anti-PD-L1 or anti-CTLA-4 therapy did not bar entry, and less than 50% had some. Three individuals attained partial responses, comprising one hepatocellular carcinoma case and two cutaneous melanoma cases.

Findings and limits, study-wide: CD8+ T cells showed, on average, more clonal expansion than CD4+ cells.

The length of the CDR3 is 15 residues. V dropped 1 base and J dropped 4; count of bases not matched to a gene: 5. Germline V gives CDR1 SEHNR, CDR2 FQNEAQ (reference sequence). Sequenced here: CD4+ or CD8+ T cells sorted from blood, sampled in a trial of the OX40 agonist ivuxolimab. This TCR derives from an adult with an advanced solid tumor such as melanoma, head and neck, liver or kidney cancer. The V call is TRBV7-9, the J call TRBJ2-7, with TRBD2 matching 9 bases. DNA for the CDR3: TGTGCCAGCAGCTTAGGGGCGGGAGGGGGGTACGAGCAGTACTTC. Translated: CASSLGAGGGYEQYF.